This TCR beta chain comes out of a study of PD-1 blockade in classical Hodgkin lymphoma. Only in-frame clones appear in the TCRdb table, and some are missing; sequencing was by immunoSEQ multiplex PCR. The sample lists some 30,000 clones, approximately 80% occurring once. Time point denoted: cycle 4 day 1 (C4D1), after 6 weeks of nivolumab. After autologous stem cell transplantation all patients relapsed, and prior brentuximab vedotin exposure differed between cohorts. The CDR3 extends over 16 amino acids. V was trimmed by 9 bases and J by 5 bases, leaving 23 bases between them. Germline V gives CDR1 LNHDA, CDR2 SQIVND (reference sequence).

This TCR was recovered from a human donor with classical Hodgkin lymphoma. The V and J genes are TRBV19 and TRBJ1-5; D is undetermined. The sample was peripheral blood mononuclear cells (PBMCs), taken before the fourth cycle of nivolumab. This CDR3 reads CASQTGGGSRYQPQHF. The CDR3 coding sequence is TGTGCCAGCCAAACGGGAGGAGGGTCGAGATATCAGCCCCAGCATTTT.